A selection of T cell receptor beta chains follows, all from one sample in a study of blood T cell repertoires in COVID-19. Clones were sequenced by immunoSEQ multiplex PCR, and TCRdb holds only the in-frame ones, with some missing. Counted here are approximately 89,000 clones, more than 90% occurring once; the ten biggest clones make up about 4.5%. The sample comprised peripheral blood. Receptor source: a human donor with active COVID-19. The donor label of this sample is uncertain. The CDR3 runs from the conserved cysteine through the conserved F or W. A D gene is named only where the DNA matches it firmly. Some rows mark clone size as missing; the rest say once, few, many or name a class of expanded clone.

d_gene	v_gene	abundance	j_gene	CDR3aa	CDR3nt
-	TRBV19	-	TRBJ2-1	CASSIGALIDEQFF	TGTGCCAGTAGTATTGGTGCATTAATAGATGAGCAGTTCTTC
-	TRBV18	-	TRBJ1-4	CASSLREVNEKLFF	TGTGCCAGCTCACTCCGGGAGGTTAATGAAAAACTGTTTTTT
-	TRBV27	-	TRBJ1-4	CASSFRVQRGGKVGEKLFF	TGTGCCAGCAGTTTTAGGGTTCAAAGGGGCGGAAAGGTCGGTGAAAAACTGTTTTTT
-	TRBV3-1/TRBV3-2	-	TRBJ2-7	CASSPYRGSEQYF	TGTGCCAGCAGCCCCTACCGCGGTAGCGAGCAGTACTTC
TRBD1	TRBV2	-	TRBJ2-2	CASNGQANTGELFF	TGTGCCAGCAACGGACAGGCAAACACCGGGGAGCTGTTTTTT
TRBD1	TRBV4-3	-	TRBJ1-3	CASSSHGTGGKTGNTIYF	TGCGCCAGCAGCTCTCACGGGACAGGGGGTAAAACTGGAAACACCATATATTTT
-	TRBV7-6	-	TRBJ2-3	CASSSSPPKSSADTQYF	TGTGCCAGCAGCTCCAGTCCCCCCAAGTCCTCAGCAGATACGCAGTATTTT
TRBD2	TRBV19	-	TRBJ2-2	CASSTAGGPLTGELFF	TGTGCCAGTAGTACAGCGGGGGGACCCCTCACCGGGGAGCTGTTTTTT
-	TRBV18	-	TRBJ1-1	CASSPTTGVNTEAFF	TGTGCCAGCTCACCGACCACGGGGGTGAACACTGAAGCTTTCTTT
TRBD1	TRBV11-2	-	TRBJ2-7	CASSSAVTGPYEQYF	TGTGCCAGCAGCTCTGCCGTGACAGGGCCCTACGAGCAGTACTTC
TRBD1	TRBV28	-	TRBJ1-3	CASSFGGQGTGNTIYF	TGTGCCAGCAGTTTCGGGGGACAGGGGACTGGAAACACCATATATTTT
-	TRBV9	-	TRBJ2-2	CASSVYGSNTGELFF	TGTGCCAGCAGCGTATATGGCTCAAACACCGGGGAGCTGTTTTTT
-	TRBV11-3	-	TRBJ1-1	CASSPGRANTEAFF	TGTGCCAGCAGCCCCGGCAGGGCGAACACTGAAGCTTTCTTT
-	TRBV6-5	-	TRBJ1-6	CAKTLRDINSPLHF	TGTGCCAAAACCCTCCGGGACATAAATTCACCCCTCCACTTT
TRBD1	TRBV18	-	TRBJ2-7	CASSEKDRDEQYF	TGTGCCAGCTCCGAAAAAGACAGGGACGAGCAGTACTTC
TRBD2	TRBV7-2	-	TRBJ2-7	CASSFRLAGAAYEQYF	TGTGCCAGCAGCTTTAGGCTAGCGGGAGCGGCCTACGAGCAGTACTTC
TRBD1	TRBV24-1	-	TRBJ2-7	CATADRESYEQYF	TGTGCCACCGCTGACAGGGAGTCTTACGAGCAGTACTTC
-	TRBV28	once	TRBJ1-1	CASSPHRQVNTEAFF	TGTGCCAGCAGTCCCCACAGACAGGTGAACACTGAAGCTTTCTTT
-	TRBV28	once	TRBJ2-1	CASSRKQGYNEQFF	TGTGCCAGCAGCCGTAAACAGGGATACAATGAGCAGTTCTTC
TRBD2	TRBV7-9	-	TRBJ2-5	CASSFTGGTKETQYF	TGTGCCAGCAGCTTCACGGGGGGAACAAAAGAGACCCAGTACTTC
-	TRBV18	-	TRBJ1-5	CASSPSGGEQPQHF	TGTGCCAGCTCACCTTCGGGGGGCGAGCAGCCCCAGCATTTT
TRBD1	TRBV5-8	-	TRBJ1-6	CASSFRGDSPLHF	TGTGCCAGCAGCTTCAGGGGGGATTCACCCCTCCACTTT
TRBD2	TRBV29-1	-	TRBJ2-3	CSVVPAGNTDTQYF	TGCAGCGTTGTTCCAGCGGGGAACACAGATACGCAGTATTTT
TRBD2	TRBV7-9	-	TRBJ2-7	CASEAGVQYDEQYF	TGTGCCAGCGAAGCGGGGGTACAGTACGACGAGCAGTACTTC
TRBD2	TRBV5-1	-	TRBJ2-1	CASSSGGGTYEQFF	TGCGCCAGCAGCTCGGGCGGGGGTACATATGAGCAGTTCTTC
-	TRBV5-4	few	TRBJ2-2	CASSWVRGTGELFF	TGTGCCAGCAGCTGGGTGCGGGGCACCGGGGAGCTGTTTTTT
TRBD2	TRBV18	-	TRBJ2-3	CASPSAGGPSDTQYF	TGTGCCAGCCCTTCCGCGGGGGGTCCCTCAGATACGCAGTATTTT
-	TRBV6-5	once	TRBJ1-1	CASRVTGFTEAFF	TGTGCCAGCAGGGTGACAGGCTTCACTGAAGCTTTCTTT
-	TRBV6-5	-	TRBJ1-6	CASRPSGAHNSPLHF	TGTGCCAGCAGGCCATCAGGGGCCCATAATTCACCCCTCCACTTT